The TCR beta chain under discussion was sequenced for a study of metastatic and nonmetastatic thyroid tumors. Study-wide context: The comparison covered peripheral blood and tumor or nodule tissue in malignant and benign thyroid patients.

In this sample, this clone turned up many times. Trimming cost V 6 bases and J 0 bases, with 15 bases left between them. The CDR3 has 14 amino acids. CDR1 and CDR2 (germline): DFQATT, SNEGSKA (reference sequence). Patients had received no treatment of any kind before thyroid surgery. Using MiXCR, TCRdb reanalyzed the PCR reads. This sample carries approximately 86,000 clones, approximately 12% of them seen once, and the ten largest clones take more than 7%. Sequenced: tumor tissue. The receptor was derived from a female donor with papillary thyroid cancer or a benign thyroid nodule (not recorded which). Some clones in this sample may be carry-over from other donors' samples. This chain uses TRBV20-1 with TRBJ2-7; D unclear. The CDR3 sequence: CSADTAGRSYEQYF. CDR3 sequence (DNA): TGCAGTGCCGACACCGCTGGGCGCTCCTACGAGCAGTACTTC.